This TCR beta chain was sequenced during a study of cytomegalovirus exposure and HLA in healthy donors. Overall study: Early released data had about 80 million unique TCRs, all coming from HLA-typed donors.

The PCR made use of 60 Vbeta and 13 Jbeta primers. The method was immunoSEQ multiplex PCR; TCRdb's version includes in-frame clones alone and lacks a portion of them. The sample lists about 160,000 clones; around four fifths were seen once. Note on this clone: Antigen: not known.

Findings and limits, study-wide: Rarity held for most TCR sequences, but there were some public TCRs that occurred in many donors. The classifier was said to identify cytomegalovirus status with high specificity and sensitivity. A further, later analysis showed that HLA-associated TCR beta chains (compared with equally common others) were more clonally expanded.

V gave up 6 bases and J gave up 0 bases, with 12 bases separating them. Germline values: CDR1 SGHDT, CDR2 YYEEEE. The CDR3 extends over 15 amino acids. This chain links TRBV5-6 with TRBJ1-4; the D gene is possibly TRBD1 (6 bases). The receptor comes from a woman aged 45-59 years in good health and CMV-seropositive. Sequencing input: PBMCs. CDR3 DNA sequence: TGTGCCAGCACCGCAGGGGCCACAACTAATGAAAAACTGTTTTTT. It is translated as CASTAGATTNEKLFF. The variable domain in full, completed from reference TRBV5-6 and TRBJ1-4, reads DAGVTQSPTHLIKTRGQQVTLRCSPKSGHDTVSWYQQALGQGPQFIFQYYEEEERQRGNFPDRFSGHQFPNYSSELNVNALLLGDSALYLCASTAGATTNEKLFFGSGTQLSVL.